Below are 19 T cell receptor beta chains sequenced from a single sample in a study of shared clonotypes between healthy human individuals. TCRdb keeps only in-frame clones here, not all; method: immunoSEQ multiplex PCR. The sample shows 650,000 to 800,000 clones, roughly two thirds of them seen only once. Source material: memory CD4+ T cells sorted from blood. Subset indicated: CD45RA-negative fraction. The receptors shown here come from a woman aged 30 to 39 in good health.

V and J are TRBV11-3 and TRBJ2-1; 8 nucleotides align to TRBD2. The CDR3 is 18 residues long. V was pared by 0 bases and J by 9 bases, with 16 bases of the junction left unmatched. Germline V gene data show CDR1 as SGHNT and CDR2 as YENEEA. The CDR3 here is CASSLDHHGAGVNGEQFF. The CDR3 DNA follows: TGTGCCAGCAGCTTAGATCACCATGGAGCGGGAGTAAATGGTGAGCAGTTCTTC.

The chain combines TRBV6-1 with TRBJ2-1, with 8 bases identical to TRBD1. V shed 0 bases, J shed 7 bases, and the junction held 5 bases outside the gene matches. The CDR3 contains 15 residues. From germline, CDR1 is MNHNS and CDR2 SASEGT. The CDR3 region has the DNA TGTGCCAGCAGTGAAGCTGACAGGGGATGGAATGAGCAGTTCTTC. Translating it yields CASSEADRGWNEQFF.

This chain uses TRBV11-2 with TRBJ1-4; TRBD1 might be the D (6 bases). The CDR3 sequence is 17 residues long. Trimming left V 0 bases short and J 3 bases short, with 14 bases between. The germline CDR1 and CDR2 sequences are SGHAT and FQNNGV. CDR3 bases: TGTGCCAGCAGCTTAGATCTATTCGGGGGCTCTAATGAAAAACTGTTTTTT. Its protein is CASSLDLFGGSNEKLFF.

The rearrangement links TRBV27 to TRBJ1-5; D not resolved. The CDR3 spans 13 residues. CDR1 is MNHEY and CDR2 is SMNVEV in the germline V gene (reference sequence). The V end was cut by 5 bases, the J end by 3 bases, with 8 bases between. Here the CDR3 reads CASSLSANQPQHF. Here the CDR3 DNA reads TGTGCCAGCAGTCTCTCAGCCAATCAGCCCCAGCATTTT.

This chain joins TRBV5-5 and TRBJ1-5; D gene unclear. Germline loops: CDR1 SGHKS, CDR2 YYEKEE (reference sequence). The V end was cut by 2 bases, the J end by 3 bases, with 9 bases between. The CDR3 contains 14 residues. CDR3 bases: TGTGCCAGCAGCTTTGGGGAAATCAATCAGCCCCAGCATTTT. The encoded protein is CASSFGEINQPQHF.

The chain is built from TRBV28 and TRBJ1-2, with D uncertain. The CDR3 totals 15 residues. Looked up from germline, CDR1 is MDHEN and CDR2 is SYDVKM. The V and J ends lost 5 bases and 4 bases respectively, with 17 bases between them. In DNA, the CDR3 is TGTGCCAGCAGTGCCGGGCTGGGCAGGTCCTATGGCTACACCTTC. This sequence encodes CASSAGLGRSYGYTF.

This chain uses TRBV2 with TRBJ1-3, with D hard to call. V lost 9 bases to trimming and J lost 4 bases, with 16 bases between them. Germline V CDR1 and CDR2: SNHLY, FYNNEI. The CDR3 length is 14 residues. As DNA, the CDR3 is TGTGCCAGTAGCAGGACCGGAGCAGGAAACACCATATATTTT. It translates to CASSRTGAGNTIYF.

J is TRBJ2-2 and V is TRBV19; D might be TRBD1 or TRBD2, each matching 6 bases. V lost 5 bases, J lost 6 bases, and 13 bases lay in between. Per germline, CDR1 LNHDA and CDR2 SQIVND (reference sequence). The CDR3 is 14 residues long. The CDR3 here is CASSGGGQAGELFF. DNA of the CDR3: TGTGCCAGTAGTGGAGGGGGGCAGGCCGGGGAGCTGTTTTTT. Complete variable domain (other parts from reference TRBV19 and TRBJ2-2): DGGITQSPKYLFRKEGQNVTLSCEQNLNHDAMYWYRQDPGQGLRLIYYSQIVNDFQKGDIAEGYSVSREKKESFPLTVTSAQKNPTAFYLCASSGGGQAGELFFGEGSRLTVL.

The rearrangement joins TRBV9 to TRBJ2-7, with 11 positions matching TRBD2. V shed 4 bases, J shed 2 bases, and the junction held 5 bases outside the gene matches. Germline V gene sequence: CDR1 SGDLS, CDR2 YYNGEE. The CDR3 is 15 amino acids. The CDR3 protein is CASSPGLAETYEQYF. DNA for the CDR3: TGTGCCAGCAGCCCGGGACTAGCGGAGACCTACGAGCAGTACTTC.

This chain joins TRBV11-2 and TRBJ1-2; D not resolved. CDR3 length: 14 amino acids. The V end lost 1 base, the J end lost 4 bases, and 10 bases lay between the germline ends. Germline values: CDR1 SGHAT, CDR2 FQNNGV. This CDR3 is CASSLVSGTYGYTF. The CDR3 DNA reads TGTGCCAGCAGCTTAGTGTCCGGAACCTATGGCTACACCTTC.

The chain combines TRBV10-1 with TRBJ1-1; D might be TRBD1 (5 bases). V lost 6 bases, J lost 2 bases, and 13 bases lay in between. CDR1 and CDR2 from the germline V gene are WNHNN and SYGVQD (reference sequence). This CDR3 has 14 residues. CDR3 sequence reads: CASSDGGTNTEAFF. DNA for the CDR3: TGCGCCAGCAGCGACGGAGGGACCAACACTGAAGCTTTCTTT.

The DNA of the CDR3 is TGTGCCAGCAGCCGCGGACAGGGTGAAAATGAGCAGTTCTTC. This sequence encodes CASSRGQGENEQFF. The chain joins TRBV7-9 to TRBJ2-1; 8 positions agree with TRBD1. The CDR3 runs 14 residues. The V and J ends lost 5 bases and 7 bases, in that order; junction bases with no gene match: 7. Germline lookup yields CDR1 SEHNR and CDR2 FQNEAQ (reference sequence).

CDR3 DNA: TGCGCCAGCAGCTTTCTGGGACAGGACCTCAATGAGCAGTTCTTC. It translates to CASSFLGQDLNEQFF. The chain joins TRBV5-1 to TRBJ2-1; 8 nucleotides line up with TRBD1. The trim removed 2 bases at V and 6 bases at J, leaving 7 bases unmatched. The CDR3 totals 15 residues. Germline CDR1 and CDR2: SGHRS and YFSETQ.

This sequence joins TRBV9 and TRBJ2-2; 7 bases fit TRBD1. Germline CDR1 SGDLS, CDR2 YYNGEE. Trimming took 0 bases from V and 6 from J; bases not matched to a gene: 5. This CDR3 has 15 amino acids. The CDR3, as DNA: TGTGCCAGCAGCGTAGTCCCACAGGGGCCCGGGGAGCTGTTTTTT. It specifies CASSVVPQGPGELFF. Complete variable domain (other parts from reference TRBV9 and TRBJ2-2): DSGVTQTPKHLITATGQRVTLRCSPRSGDLSVYWYQQSLDQGLQFLIQYYNGEERAKGNILERFSAQQFPDLHSELNLSSLELGDSALYFCASSVVPQGPGELFFGEGSRLTVL.

The V and J genes are TRBV25-1 and TRBJ1-5, with 7 bases aligning to TRBD1. V lost 1 base and J lost 1; bases outside the gene matches: 4. This CDR3 has 16 amino acids. Germline V lookup: CDR1 MGHDK, CDR2 SYGVNS. CDR3 residues: CASSESGGGSNQPQHF. The CDR3 bases are TGTGCCAGCAGTGAATCAGGGGGTGGAAGCAATCAGCCCCAGCATTTT.

The gene calls are TRBV5-4 and TRBJ2-7; 8 bases match TRBD1. This CDR3 region has 16 residues. Looked up from germline, CDR1 is SGHNT and CDR2 is YYREEE (reference sequence). V was pared by 0 bases and J by 2 bases, with 7 bases of the junction left unmatched. This chain's CDR3 is CASSLGPDRGTYEQYF. In nucleotides, the CDR3 is TGTGCCAGCAGCTTGGGACCCGACAGGGGCACCTACGAGCAGTACTTC.

The genes are TRBV28 and TRBJ2-2; unclear D gene. Germline CDR1 reads MDHEN; CDR2 reads SYDVKM. The CDR3 has 12 amino acids. V dropped 1 base and J dropped 5 bases, with 2 bases sitting between them. In DNA, the CDR3 is TGTGCCAGCAGTTTATATACCGGGGAGCTGTTTTTT. Amino acid sequence: CASSLYTGELFF. Full variable domain (missing parts from reference TRBV28 and TRBJ2-2): DVKVTQSSRYLVKRTGEKVFLECVQDMDHENMFWYRQDPGLGLRLIYFSYDVKMKEKGDIPEGYSVSREKKERFSLILESASTNQTSMYLCASSLYTGELFFGEGSRLTVL.

The table lists this clone with a count of one. The rearrangement links TRBV7-2 to TRBJ2-5; 8 positions match TRBD1. The CDR3 length is 15 residues. V lost 3 bases to trimming and J lost 6 bases; unmatched junction nucleotides: 9. CDR1 SGHTA and CDR2 FQGNSA come from the germline V gene. CDR3 bases: TGTGCCAGCAGCTTCGACAGGGGAAGGGTTCAGACCCAGTACTTC. Its protein product is CASSFDRGRVQTQYF.

This clone was detected once. J is TRBJ2-1 and V is TRBV30; the D gene is possibly TRBD1 (5 bases). This CDR3 spans 13 amino acids. Looked up from germline, CDR1 is GTSNPN and CDR2 is SVGIG (reference sequence). V was cut by 2 bases and J by 9 bases, with 14 bases left in between. The CDR3 is CAWSRLGQGEQFF. DNA for the CDR3: TGTGCCTGGAGTCGGTTAGGGCAGGGTGAGCAGTTCTTC.